These 14 T cell receptor beta chains were all obtained from the same sample, sequenced in a study of response to subunit inactivated influenza vaccine. TCRdb reanalysed the RT-PCR reads using MiXCR and keeps one entry per CDR3 protein. The sample lists 450,000 to 500,000 distinct CDR3 sequences, around 9.9% seen once, with 10% to 15% in the top ten. The sequenced sample was PBMCs from blood, obtained more than 35 days after vaccination. These receptors all stem from a man aged 45-60 years who received an inactivated influenza vaccine.

In this sample, this clonotype turned up a few times. The chain links TRBV7-9 to TRBJ2-7, with D unresolved. Germline V gene data show CDR1 as SEHNR and CDR2 as FQNEAQ (reference sequence). CDR3 length equals 13 residues. V was trimmed by 5 bases and J by 5 bases, leaving 13 bases between them. The CDR3 loop is CASSGLYPHEQYF. CDR3 sequence (DNA): TGTGCCAGCAGCGGGCTATATCCCCACGAGCAGTACTTC.

This chain uses TRBV9 with TRBJ2-7, with 13 bases that match TRBD2. Germline trimming cut 4 bases from V and 6 bases from J; bases unmatched to any gene: 10. Germline V gene sequence: CDR1 SGDLS, CDR2 YYNGEE. The CDR3 contains 16 residues. The CDR3 is CASSLRLTSGGSEQYF. The DNA for the CDR3 is TGTGCCAGCAGCCTTCGCCTGACTAGCGGGGGGAGCGAGCAGTACTTC. Full variable domain (outside the CDR3, taken from reference TRBV9 and TRBJ2-7): DSGVTQTPKHLITATGQRVTLRCSPRSGDLSVYWYQQSLDQGLQFLIQYYNGEERAKGNILERFSAQQFPDLHSELNLSSLELGDSALYFCASSLRLTSGGSEQYFGPGTRLTVT.

This clonotype has only a few counts. The chain couples TRBV10-1 to TRBJ2-3; 11 nucleotides line up with TRBD1. J was trimmed by 4 bases and V by 2 bases; bases with no gene match: 2. Germline V gene data show CDR1 as WNHNN and CDR2 as SYGVQD (reference sequence). This CDR3 has 15 residues. The CDR3, as DNA: TGCGCCAGCAGTGAGCCGGGACAGGGGGCAGATACGCAGTATTTT. Protein: CASSEPGQGADTQYF.

This clonotype was observed at least ten times. The rearrangement joins TRBV11-3 to TRBJ2-1; TRBD2 is a possible D gene (5 bases). The CDR3 has 14 residues. V lost 1 base and J 5 bases, leaving 9 bases between the germline ends. CDR1 and CDR2 (germline): SGHNT, YENEEA. For the CDR3, the DNA is TGTGCCAGCAGCTTAGTAGAGGGAAACAATGAGCAGTTCTTC. Translating gives CASSLVEGNNEQFF.

This clonotype has only a few counts. The J gene is TRBJ2-5, the V gene TRBV7-2, with 10 bases fitting TRBD2. The CDR3 has 14 residues. Trimming took 5 bases from V and 6 from J; bases not matched to a gene: 6. The germline gives CDR1 SGHTA, CDR2 FQGNSA. CDR3 nucleotide sequence: TGTGCCAGCAGCACGAGCGGGAGGGCCCAGACCCAGTACTTC. This translates into CASSTSGRAQTQYF. The full variable domain, completed using reference TRBV7-2 and TRBJ2-5, is GAGVSQSPSNKVTEKGKDVELRCDPISGHTALYWYRQSLGQGLEFLIYFQGNSAPDKSGLPSDRFSAERTGGSVSTLTIQRTQQEDSAVYLCASSTSGRAQTQYFGPGTRLLVL.

This clonotype was seen only a few times. The chain uses TRBV29-1 and TRBJ2-1; D may correspond to TRBD1 or TRBD2 (5 bases each). The CDR3 covers 14 residues. The ends were cut back, 3 bases at V and 4 bases at J, with 13 bases in the middle. CDR1 SQVTM and CDR2 ANQGSEA come from the germline V gene. In DNA form, the CDR3 reads TGCAGCGTTGATCGGCAGGGCGGGTACAATGAGCAGTTCTTC. Translated: CSVDRQGGYNEQFF.

V usage is TRBV5-1 and J usage is TRBJ2-1; 8 bases align to TRBD2. V dropped 3 bases and J dropped 6; count of bases not matched to a gene: 8. The CDR3 extends over 15 amino acids. CDR1 is SGHRS, CDR2 YFSETQ, per germline. The DNA for the CDR3 is TGCGCCAGCAGCTGGGGCCCGGGGGGGCCCAATGAGCAGTTCTTC. Amino acids: CASSWGPGGPNEQFF.

This clonotype showed up just a few times. The chain uses TRBV4-3 and TRBJ2-7; possibly TRBD1 for D (6 bases). Germline CDR1 LGHNA, CDR2 YSLEER. The CDR3 extends over 15 amino acids. V lost 3 bases, J lost 3 bases, and 15 bases lay in between. Here the CDR3 reads CASSQDPTGNYEQYF. CDR3 nucleotide sequence: TGCGCCAGCAGCCAGGATCCGACAGGTAACTACGAGCAGTACTTC.

The chain has TRBV12-3 or TRBV12-4 and TRBJ2-7; 9 nucleotides line up with TRBD2. J was trimmed by 0 bases and V by 6 bases; bases with no gene match: 6. This CDR3 has 15 residues. The chain's CDR3 is CASSRWTSVSYEQYF. The CDR3 DNA is TGTGCCAGCAGCCGCTGGACTAGCGTCTCCTACGAGCAGTACTTC.

This clonotype was seen repeatedly, ten times or more. The gene calls are TRBV12-3 or TRBV12-4 and TRBJ1-1; D is unclear. Trimming stripped 4 bases from V and 1 base from J, with 10 bases between. The CDR3 is 14 amino acids. CDR3 sequence reads: CASSSSGKNTEAFF. CDR3 sequence (DNA): TGTGCCAGCAGTTCGTCCGGTAAGAACACTGAAGCTTTCTTT.

This clonotype was detected many times. V and J are TRBV12-3 or TRBV12-4 and TRBJ2-7, with 13 nucleotides matching TRBD2. The CDR3 consists of 14 residues. V dropped 5 bases and J dropped 7; count of bases not matched to a gene: 5. CDR3 bases: TGTGCCAGCAGTCGGACTAGCGGGGGAAGAGAGCAGTACTTC. Amino acid sequence: CASSRTSGGREQYF.

A remark on this clonotype: The junction does not match germline at one end; this may be a read error. The chain uses TRBV6-1 and TRBJ2-6, with D perhaps matching TRBD1 (5 bases). Germline V gene data show CDR1 as MNHNS and CDR2 as SASEGT. This CDR3 spans 14 amino acids. The CDR3 loop reads CASSPGFGANVLIF. The CDR3 nucleotides are TGTGCCAGCAGTCCAGGGTTTGGGGCCAACGTCCTGATTTTC.

The chain combines TRBV12-3 or TRBV12-4 with TRBJ2-1; 14 bases align to TRBD2. Trimming at V came to 6 bases and at J to 7 bases, leaving 11 bases not matched to a gene. The CDR3 spans 17 residues. Here the CDR3 DNA reads TGTGCCAGCAGCCGGAAGGCGACTAGCGGGGGGGCGAATGAGCAGTTCTTC. Translation gives CASSRKATSGGANEQFF.

This clonotype appeared a few times. The chain recombines TRBV6-2 or TRBV6-3 with TRBJ2-3; TRBD2 aligns across 10 bases. J gave up 4 bases and V 6 bases, and 10 bases lay outside the gene matches. Germline V CDR1 and CDR2: MNHEY, SVGEGT. The CDR3 is made up of 16 amino acids. DNA of the CDR3: TGTGCCAGCAGGGGGATGACTAGCGGGTATTCAGATACGCAGTATTTT. This sequence encodes CASRGMTSGYSDTQYF.